What follows are 27 T cell receptor beta chains derived from one specimen sequenced in a study of beta chain features in type 1 diabetes. The entirety of the isolated RNA underwent reverse transcription, so expressed TCRB transcripts were sequenced. TCRdb's table, derived via immunoSEQ multiplex PCR, lists solely in-frame clones and lacks some. Of a few hundred thousand clones in the sample, roughly 12% were seen once. No antigens are known for them. The study's findings and limits: Shortening that was moderate but significant affected the TCRB CDR3s of Type 1 diabetes patients in all four CD4+ subsets.

Sequencing input: naive CD4+ T cells from blood. The origin of the receptors is a woman aged 18-29 years with type 1 diabetes.

The chain employs TRBV16 and TRBJ1-1; maybe TRBD1 (6 bases). Per the germline V gene, CDR1 is KGHSY and CDR2 is FQNENV. There are 14 residues in the CDR3. With 7 bases removed from V and 3 bases from J, the gap between germline ends came to 15 bases. The CDR3 coding sequence is TGTGCCAGCAATCCCAGGGGCACTGACACTGAAGCTTTCTTT. Amino acids: CASNPRGTDTEAFF.

This clone was seen a handful of times. The chain joins TRBV23-1 to TRBJ2-1, with TRBD1 matching 9 bases. Being an ORF, TRBV23-1 has a function that is uncertain. After removal of 1 base from V and 8 bases from J, the junction contained 12 bases not matched to a gene. The CDR3 covers 17 residues. The CDR3 sequence is CASSQWDRVFPLDEQFF. The CDR3 nucleotides are TGCGCCAGCAGTCAATGGGACAGGGTGTTTCCTCTCGATGAGCAGTTCTTC.

The chain recombines TRBV11-3 with TRBJ2-3; 7 positions agree with TRBD2. Losses at the gene ends were 1 base for V and 4 bases for J; bases not matched to a gene: 5. Germline assignment: CDR1 SGHNT and CDR2 YENEEA. The CDR3 is 15 amino acids. CDR3 loop: CASSLVAGVADTQYF. DNA of the CDR3: TGTGCCAGCAGCTTAGTGGCGGGGGTCGCAGATACGCAGTATTTT.

V is TRBV14 and J is TRBJ2-5; D uncertain. This CDR3 region has 12 residues. Trimming pared 4 bases from V and 5 bases from J, leaving 8 bases between. Germline V CDR1 and CDR2: SGHDN, FVKESK. The CDR3 nucleotides read TGTGCCAGCAGCCCCCCCTCGGAGACCCAGTACTTC. Translating it yields CASSPPSETQYF.

This clone appeared a few times. The CDR3 DNA sequence: TGCGCCAGCAGCATGGGGACTAGCTCCTACAATGAGCAGTTCTTC. Translating gives CASSMGTSSYNEQFF. The chain links TRBV5-1 to TRBJ2-1; 8 bases align to TRBD2. CDR1 is SGHRS, CDR2 YFSETQ, per germline. There are 15 residues in the CDR3. J was trimmed by 0 bases and V by 4 bases; bases with no gene match: 3.

The chain is built from TRBV7-9 and TRBJ2-7, with D possibly TRBD1 on 5 matching bases. V lost 0 bases and J 2 bases, leaving 8 bases between the germline ends. This CDR3 has 14 amino acids. Per the germline V gene, CDR1 is SEHNR and CDR2 is FQNEAQ (reference sequence). The CDR3 coding sequence is TGTGCCAGCAGCTTAGCAGGGGCGGCCTACGAGCAGTACTTC. Its protein product is CASSLAGAAYEQYF.

A few counts support this clone. This chain connects TRBV5-6 to TRBJ1-2; D gene uncertain. The germline CDR1 and CDR2 sequences are SGHDT and YYEEEE. V dropped 4 bases and J dropped 6 bases, with 16 bases sitting between them. This CDR3 region has 14 residues. CDR3 coding DNA: TGTGCCAGCAGCGGAGGTGCGGGAGGTGATGGCTACACCTTC. Residues: CASSGGAGGDGYTF.

This chain joins TRBV9 and TRBJ1-2; D may be TRBD1 (6 bases). The germline V and J ends were trimmed by 3 bases and 4 bases, with 16 bases remaining between them. Germline V lookup: CDR1 SGDLS, CDR2 YYNGEE. The CDR3 spans 15 residues. CDR3 residues: CASSGTGFGSYGYTF. For the CDR3, the DNA is TGTGCCAGCAGCGGAACAGGGTTCGGATCCTATGGCTACACCTTC.

V is TRBV9 and J is TRBJ1-2; D remains unclear. From germline, CDR1 is SGDLS and CDR2 YYNGEE. Trimming pared 4 bases from V and 6 bases from J, leaving 16 bases between. There are 14 residues in the CDR3. The CDR3 here is CASSPGSGRDGYTF. Here the CDR3 DNA reads TGTGCCAGCAGCCCAGGTAGTGGGCGCGATGGCTACACCTTC.

This clone was seen a handful of times. V is TRBV29-1 and J is TRBJ2-3; D perhaps matches TRBD1 (7 bases). Germline V gene sequence: CDR1 SQVTM, CDR2 ANQGSEA. This CDR3 comprises 13 residues. The CDR3 is CALGRGRGDTQYF. In DNA form, the CDR3 reads TGCGCCCTTGGAAGGGGGCGGGGTGATACGCAGTATTTT.

The CDR3 bases are TGTGCCAGCAGTGTAACAGGGCTGCAGCCCCAGCATTTT. It yields the protein CASSVTGLQPQHF. V and J are TRBV2 and TRBJ1-5; possibly TRBD1 for D (6 bases). Trimming cost V 4 bases and J 7 bases, with 11 bases left between them. CDR3 length equals 13 residues. The V gene's germline CDR1 is SNHLY and CDR2 FYNNEI. The whole variable domain, filled in from reference TRBV2 and TRBJ1-5, reads EPEVTQTPSHQVTQMGQEVILRCVPISNHLYFYWYRQILGQKVEFLVSFYNNEISEKSEIFDDQFSVERPDGSNFTLKIRSTKLEDSAMYFCASSVTGLQPQHFGDGTRLSIL.

This clone has just a few counts. V gene TRBV29-1 combines with J gene TRBJ1-1; D is unresolved. CDR1 SQVTM and CDR2 ANQGSEA come from the germline V gene. Trimming took off 6 bases at V and 3 bases at J, with 14 bases between the two ends. The CDR3 loop spans 13 amino acids. The CDR3 nucleotides read TGCAGCGTGAGGGAGGCCCTTGACACTGAAGCTTTCTTT. The encoded protein is CSVREALDTEAFF. The variable domain in full, completed from reference TRBV29-1 and TRBJ1-1, reads SAVISQKPSRDICQRGTSLTIQCQVDSQVTMMFWYRQQPGQSLTLIATANQGSEATYESGFVIDKFPISRPNLTFSTLTVSNMSPEDSSIYLCSVREALDTEAFFGQGTRLTVV.

This clone was detected a few times. V gene TRBV2 combines with J gene TRBJ1-4; D is ambiguous. Looked up from germline, CDR1 is SNHLY and CDR2 is FYNNEI. There are 11 residues in the CDR3. The V and J ends lost 2 bases and 8 bases respectively, with 3 bases between them. The CDR3 region is CASSEQEKLFF. DNA of the CDR3: TGTGCCAGCAGTGAACAGGAAAAACTGTTTTTT. Combining the CDR3 with reference TRBV2 and TRBJ1-4 gives the whole variable domain EPEVTQTPSHQVTQMGQEVILRCVPISNHLYFYWYRQILGQKVEFLVSFYNNEISEKSEIFDDQFSVERPDGSNFTLKIRSTKLEDSAMYFCASSEQEKLFFGSGTQLSVL.

This clone has more than one count but fewer than ten. The chain joins TRBV9 to TRBJ2-2; 11 bases map to TRBD2. J lost 6 bases, V lost 4 bases, and 11 bases had no gene match. Germline V gene sequence: CDR1 SGDLS, CDR2 YYNGEE. CDR3 size: 17 residues. The CDR3 nucleotides are TGTGCCAGCAGCCACGGGCTCCTAGCGGGAGGTGCCGGGGAGCTGTTTTTT. Translated: CASSHGLLAGGAGELFF.

In this sample, this clone turned up a few times. V usage is TRBV4-3 and J usage is TRBJ2-3, with D possibly matching TRBD2 (6 bases). The CDR3 length is 15 residues. The germline gives CDR1 LGHNA, CDR2 YSLEER. V shed 4 bases and J shed 8 bases, with 19 bases lying between them. CDR3 region: CASSPGLTSSGTQYF. The CDR3, as DNA: TGCGCCAGCAGCCCCGGACTAACCTCGTCGGGTACGCAGTATTTT.

The sample holds a few counts of this clone. The chain combines TRBV4-3 with TRBJ2-3; D is perhaps TRBD2 (5 bases). V dropped 0 bases and J dropped 2 bases, with 15 bases sitting between them. CDR3 length equals 17 residues. Germline V gene lookup returns CDR1 LGHNA and CDR2 YSLEER. CDR3 region: CASSQDRQRINTDTQYF. The CDR3 DNA sequence: TGCGCCAGCAGCCAAGATCGCCAGCGGATTAACACAGATACGCAGTATTTT.

This clone was found a few times. The chain uses TRBV2 and TRBJ2-6; 9 nucleotides line up with TRBD1. CDR3 length: 13 residues. Germline V gene data show CDR1 as SNHLY and CDR2 as FYNNEI. The V and J ends lost 9 bases and 10 bases, in that order; junction bases with no gene match: 7. The CDR3 protein is CASVRDRENVLTF. The CDR3 DNA sequence: TGTGCCAGTGTCCGGGACAGGGAGAACGTCCTGACTTTC.

The table lists this clone with a few counts. This chain connects TRBV10-3 to TRBJ1-2; maybe TRBD1 (5 bases). This CDR3 is built from 12 residues. V was clipped by 8 bases and J by 8 bases, with 15 bases between them. CDR1 is ENHRY and CDR2 is SYGVKD in the germline V gene. Written as DNA, the CDR3 is TGTGCCATCGGGGGGACCACCGACGGCTACACCTTC. This encodes CAIGGTTDGYTF.

This chain connects TRBV20-1 to TRBJ2-7; D call uncertain. The CDR3 loop spans 11 amino acids. V was cut by 4 bases and J by 3 bases, with 7 bases left in between. CDR1 is DFQATT, CDR2 SNEGSKA, per germline (reference sequence). The CDR3 DNA sequence: TGCAGTGCTACCCTCCTCTACGAGCAGTACTTC. Translated, it gives CSATLLYEQYF.

A note on this clone: Other DNA sequences in the sample encode the same CDR3. The chain carries TRBV10-3 and TRBJ2-1; D gene unclear. Trimming removed 5 bases at V and 4 bases at J, with 6 bases between. Germline V gene sequence: CDR1 ENHRY, CDR2 SYGVKD. The CDR3 is made up of 12 amino acids. CDR3 sequence reads: CAISPGYNEQFF. For the CDR3, the DNA is TGTGCCATCAGTCCCGGGTACAATGAGCAGTTCTTC.

This clone was observed a handful of times. The chain is built from TRBV5-4 and TRBJ2-1, with D perhaps TRBD2 (5 bases). The CDR3 spans 15 residues. CDR1 and CDR2 (germline): SGHNT, YYREEE (reference sequence). V was clipped by 3 bases and J by 4 bases, with 14 bases between them. The CDR3 sequence: CASSWGGERYNEQFF. For the CDR3, the DNA is TGTGCCAGCAGCTGGGGTGGGGAGAGGTACAATGAGCAGTTCTTC.

This clone has a handful of counts. The chain has TRBV28 and TRBJ2-1, with TRBD2 matching 8 bases. Trimming at V came to 3 bases and at J to 8 bases, leaving 12 bases not matched to a gene. The CDR3 consists of 16 residues. The germline CDR1 and CDR2 sequences are MDHEN and SYDVKM. In DNA form, the CDR3 reads TGTGCCAGCAGTTTGGCACGCGCGGGAGGCCAGGATGAGCAGTTCTTC. It specifies CASSLARAGGQDEQFF.

This clone came up a few times. The J gene is TRBJ2-1, the V gene TRBV7-3, with 7 positions matching TRBD2. The trim removed 4 bases at V and 7 bases at J, leaving 10 bases unmatched. Per the germline V gene, CDR1 is SGHTA and CDR2 is FQGTGA. The CDR3 consists of 15 residues. The DNA of the CDR3 is TGTGCCAGCAGCTCCCAGGCGGGAGTGATGAATGAGCAGTTCTTC. Amino acid sequence: CASSSQAGVMNEQFF.

This chain uses TRBV7-2 with TRBJ2-7, with TRBD2 identical over 8 bases. The germline V gene has CDR1 SGHTA and CDR2 FQGNSA. V lost 4 bases, J lost 7 bases, and 6 bases stayed unmatched. CDR3 length equals 13 residues. The CDR3 reads CASSSTSGLEQYF. The CDR3 DNA reads TGTGCCAGCAGCTCCACTAGCGGACTGGAGCAGTACTTC.

The chain links TRBV7-2 to TRBJ2-7; 9 nucleotides match TRBD2. Germline V lookup: CDR1 SGHTA, CDR2 FQGNSA. CDR3 size: 15 residues. The ends lost 1 base at V and 7 bases at J; junction bases unmatched: 8. CDR3 loop: CASSLVAGAGGEQYF. For the CDR3, the DNA is TGTGCCAGCAGCTTAGTAGCGGGGGCCGGGGGTGAGCAGTACTTC. Drawing the rest from reference TRBV7-2 and TRBJ2-7, the complete variable domain is GAGVSQSPSNKVTEKGKDVELRCDPISGHTALYWYRQSLGQGLEFLIYFQGNSAPDKSGLPSDRFSAERTGGSVSTLTIQRTQQEDSAVYLCASSLVAGAGGEQYFGPGTRLTVT.

This clone occurred a few times. The chain carries TRBV9 and TRBJ2-2; 11 positions agree with TRBD2. Germline loops: CDR1 SGDLS, CDR2 YYNGEE. Trimming removed 4 bases from V and 7 bases from J; junction bases left unmatched: 3. The CDR3 is made up of 14 amino acids. The CDR3 sequence: CASSPGTSGGELFF. The CDR3 DNA reads as TGTGCCAGCAGCCCGGGGACTAGCGGCGGGGAGCTGTTTTTT.

The chain couples TRBV28 to TRBJ1-2, with D perhaps TRBD1 (5 bases). Germline lookup yields CDR1 MDHEN and CDR2 SYDVKM. Trimming took off 2 bases at V and 3 bases at J, with 10 bases between the two ends. The CDR3 totals 14 residues. CDR3 region: CASSLGQGHYGYTF. The CDR3 DNA is TGTGCCAGCAGTTTAGGGCAGGGTCACTATGGCTACACCTTC.